These 3 T cell receptor beta chains originate from one sample sequenced in a study of cytomegalovirus exposure and HLA in healthy donors. It was with 60 Vbeta and 13 Jbeta primers that the PCR ran. Using immunoSEQ multiplex PCR, the repertoire was profiled, and TCRdb retains in-frame clones only, with some absent. The sample gives roughly 110,000 clones, approximately 82% of which show up once; over 2% is in the top ten. The source material was PBMCs. These receptors were obtained from a middle-aged man in good health and CMV-seronegative.

This sequence joins TRBV5-1 and TRBJ2-1; 7 nucleotides line up with TRBD2. CDR3 length: 12 residues. Germline V lookup: CDR1 SGHRS, CDR2 YFSETQ. J gave up 15 bases and V 4 bases, and 10 bases lay outside the gene matches. The CDR3, as DNA: TGCGCCAGCAGCAGGGAGGGAGGGATGACGTTCTTC. It translates to CASSREGGMTFF.

V and J are TRBV10-3 and TRBJ2-1; the D gene is possibly TRBD1 (6 bases). CDR1 and CDR2 (germline): ENHRY, SYGVKD. The length of the CDR3 is 14 residues. Trimming pared 6 bases from V and 5 bases from J, leaving 14 bases between. CDR3 DNA: TGTGCCATCAGGGGGCAGGGGCACAACAATGAGCAGTTCTTC. Encoded protein: CAIRGQGHNNEQFF.

The chain links TRBV4-1 to TRBJ1-2, with unresolved D. This CDR3 has 15 residues. Germline CDR1 MGHRA, CDR2 YSYEKL. V lost 0 bases and J 4 bases, leaving 12 bases between the germline ends. The CDR3 DNA reads as TGCGCCAGCAGCCAAGATTCGAGGGTTTCCTATGGCTACACCTTC. This codes for CASSQDSRVSYGYTF.